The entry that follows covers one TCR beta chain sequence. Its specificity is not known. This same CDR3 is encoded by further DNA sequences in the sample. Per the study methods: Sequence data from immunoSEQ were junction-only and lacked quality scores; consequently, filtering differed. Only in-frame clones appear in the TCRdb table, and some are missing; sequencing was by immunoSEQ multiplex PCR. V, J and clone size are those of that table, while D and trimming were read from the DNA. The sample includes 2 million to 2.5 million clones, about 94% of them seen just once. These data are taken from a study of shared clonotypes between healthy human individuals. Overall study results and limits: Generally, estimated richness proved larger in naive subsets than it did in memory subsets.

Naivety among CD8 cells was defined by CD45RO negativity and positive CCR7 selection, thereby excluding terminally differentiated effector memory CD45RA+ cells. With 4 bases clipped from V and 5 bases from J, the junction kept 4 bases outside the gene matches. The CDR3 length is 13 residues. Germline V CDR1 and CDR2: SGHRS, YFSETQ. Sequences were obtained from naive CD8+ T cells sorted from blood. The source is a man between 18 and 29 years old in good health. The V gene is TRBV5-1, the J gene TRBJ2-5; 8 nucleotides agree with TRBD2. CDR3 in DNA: TGCGCCAGCAGCACCGGGGGGGCGGAGACCCAGTACTTC. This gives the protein CASSTGGAETQYF. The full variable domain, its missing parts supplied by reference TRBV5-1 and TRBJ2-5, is KAGVTQTPRYLIKTRGQQVTLSCSPISGHRSVSWYQQTPGQGLQFLFEYFSETQRNKGNFPGRFSGRQFSNSRSEMNVSTLELGDSALYLCASSTGGAETQYFGPGTRLLVL.